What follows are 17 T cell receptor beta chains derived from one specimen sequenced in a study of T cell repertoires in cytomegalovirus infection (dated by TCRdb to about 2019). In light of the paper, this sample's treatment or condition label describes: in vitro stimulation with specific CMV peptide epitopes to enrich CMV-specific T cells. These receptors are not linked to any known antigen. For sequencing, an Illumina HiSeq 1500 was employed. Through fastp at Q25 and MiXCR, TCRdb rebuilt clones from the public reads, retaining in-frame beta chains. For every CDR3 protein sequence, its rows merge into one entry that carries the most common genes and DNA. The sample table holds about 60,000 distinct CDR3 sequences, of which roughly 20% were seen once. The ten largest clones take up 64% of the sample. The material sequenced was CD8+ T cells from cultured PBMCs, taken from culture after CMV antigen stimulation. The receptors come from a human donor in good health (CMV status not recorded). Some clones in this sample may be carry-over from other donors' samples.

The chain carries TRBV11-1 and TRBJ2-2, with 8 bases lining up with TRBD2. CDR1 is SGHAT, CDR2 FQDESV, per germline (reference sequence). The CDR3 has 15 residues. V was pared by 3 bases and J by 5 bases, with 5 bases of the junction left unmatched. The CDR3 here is CASSFRRGDTGELFF. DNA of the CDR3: TGTGCCAGCAGCTTTAGGCGGGGGGATACCGGGGAGCTGTTTTTT.

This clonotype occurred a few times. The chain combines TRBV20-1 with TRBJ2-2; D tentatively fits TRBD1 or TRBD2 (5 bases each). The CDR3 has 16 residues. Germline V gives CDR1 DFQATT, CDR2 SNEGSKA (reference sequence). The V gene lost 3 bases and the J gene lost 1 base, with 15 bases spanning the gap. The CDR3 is CSARAIGTQNTGELFF. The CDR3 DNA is TGCAGTGCTAGGGCTATCGGGACGCAGAACACCGGGGAGCTGTTTTTT.

The CDR3 DNA reads TGTGCCACCAGCAGAGCCGAAGGGGGGGACGAAGCTTTCTTT. Its translation: CATSRAEGGDEAFF. V usage is TRBV15 and J usage is TRBJ1-1; D is possibly TRBD1 (6 bases). CDR1 and CDR2 (germline): LNHNV, YYDKDF (reference sequence). V was clipped by 1 base and J by 8 bases, with 14 bases between them. The CDR3 loop spans 14 amino acids.

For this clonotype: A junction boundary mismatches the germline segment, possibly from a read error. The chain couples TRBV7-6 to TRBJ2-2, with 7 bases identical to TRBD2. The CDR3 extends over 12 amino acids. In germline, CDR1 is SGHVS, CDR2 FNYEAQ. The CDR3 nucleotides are TGTGCCAGCAGCGTAGCGGGCCTGGAGCTGTTTTTT. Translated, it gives CASSVAGLELFF.

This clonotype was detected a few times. This CDR3 is CASRGTGYEQYF. The CDR3 DNA reads as TGTGCCAGCAGGGGGACAGGGTACGAGCAGTACTTC. V gene TRBV6-1 combines with J gene TRBJ2-7; 9 bases fit TRBD1. The CDR3 is 12 residues long. The junction had 1 base not matched to a gene; V was cut back by 6 bases and J by 4 bases. Germline CDR1 is MNHNS and CDR2 is SASEGT.

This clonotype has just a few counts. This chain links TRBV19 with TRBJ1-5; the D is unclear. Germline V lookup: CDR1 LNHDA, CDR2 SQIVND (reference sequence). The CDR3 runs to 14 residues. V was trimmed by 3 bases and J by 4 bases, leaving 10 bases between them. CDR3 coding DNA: TGTGCCAGTAGTATGAGTAGGGAGAATCAGCCCCAGCATTTT. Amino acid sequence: CASSMSRENQPQHF.

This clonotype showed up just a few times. CDR3 sequence reads: CASSNNEKLFF. The CDR3 nucleotides are TGTGCCAGCAGCAATAATGAAAAACTGTTTTTT. The J gene is TRBJ1-4, the V gene TRBV28; D uncertain. Germline V gives CDR1 MDHEN, CDR2 SYDVKM. The length of the CDR3 is 11 residues. Trimming cost V 6 bases and J 4 bases, with 3 bases left between them.

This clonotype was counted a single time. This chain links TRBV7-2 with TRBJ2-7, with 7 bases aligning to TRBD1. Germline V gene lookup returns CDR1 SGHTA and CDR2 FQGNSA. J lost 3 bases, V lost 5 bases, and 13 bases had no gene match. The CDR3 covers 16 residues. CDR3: CASSPDRDPWSYEQYF. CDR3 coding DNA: TGTGCCAGCAGCCCTGACAGGGACCCCTGGAGCTACGAGCAGTACTTC.

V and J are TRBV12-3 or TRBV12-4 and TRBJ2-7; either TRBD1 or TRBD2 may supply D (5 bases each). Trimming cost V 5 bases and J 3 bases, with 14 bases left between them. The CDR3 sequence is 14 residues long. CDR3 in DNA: TGTGCCAGCAGTCCCGGGGCGGGTCTCTACGAGCAGTACTTC. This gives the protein CASSPGAGLYEQYF.

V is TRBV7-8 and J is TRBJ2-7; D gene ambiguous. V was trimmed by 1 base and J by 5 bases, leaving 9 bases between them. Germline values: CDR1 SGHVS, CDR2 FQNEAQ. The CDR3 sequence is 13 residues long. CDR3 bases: TGTGCCAGCAGCTTAGTGTCTAGGGACGAGCAGTACTTC. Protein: CASSLVSRDEQYF.

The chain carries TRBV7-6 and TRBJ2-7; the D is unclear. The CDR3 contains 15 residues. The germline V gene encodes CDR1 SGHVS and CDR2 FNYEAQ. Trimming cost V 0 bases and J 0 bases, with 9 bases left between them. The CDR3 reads CASSLAVASSYEQYF. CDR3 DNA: TGTGCCAGCAGCTTAGCGGTCGCCAGCTCCTACGAGCAGTACTTC.

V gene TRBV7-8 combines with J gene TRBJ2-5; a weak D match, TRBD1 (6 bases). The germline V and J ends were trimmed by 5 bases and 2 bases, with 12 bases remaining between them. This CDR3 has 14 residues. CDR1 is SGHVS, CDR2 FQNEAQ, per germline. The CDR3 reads CASSHMRGQETQYF. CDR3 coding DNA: TGTGCCAGCAGCCACATGAGGGGGCAAGAGACCCAGTACTTC.

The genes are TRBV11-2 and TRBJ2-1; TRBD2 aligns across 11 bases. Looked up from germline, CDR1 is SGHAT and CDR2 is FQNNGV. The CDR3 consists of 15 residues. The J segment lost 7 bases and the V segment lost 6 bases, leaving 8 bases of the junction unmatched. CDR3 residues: CASRARTSGQNEQFF. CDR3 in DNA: TGTGCCAGCAGAGCCAGGACTAGCGGGCAGAATGAGCAGTTCTTC.

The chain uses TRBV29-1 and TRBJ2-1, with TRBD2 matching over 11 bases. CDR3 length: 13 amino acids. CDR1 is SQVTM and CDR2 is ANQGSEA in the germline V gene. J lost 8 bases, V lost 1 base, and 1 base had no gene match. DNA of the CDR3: TGCAGCGTTGAAGGTAGCGGGGGGGATGAGCAGTTCTTC. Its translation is CSVEGSGGDEQFF.

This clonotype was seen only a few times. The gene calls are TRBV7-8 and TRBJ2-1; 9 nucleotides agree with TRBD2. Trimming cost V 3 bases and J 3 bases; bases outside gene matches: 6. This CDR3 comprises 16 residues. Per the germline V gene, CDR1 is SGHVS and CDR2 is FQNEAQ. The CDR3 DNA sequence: TGTGCCAGCAGCTTTTCGACTAGCGGTATCTACAATGAGCAGTTCTTC. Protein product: CASSFSTSGIYNEQFF.

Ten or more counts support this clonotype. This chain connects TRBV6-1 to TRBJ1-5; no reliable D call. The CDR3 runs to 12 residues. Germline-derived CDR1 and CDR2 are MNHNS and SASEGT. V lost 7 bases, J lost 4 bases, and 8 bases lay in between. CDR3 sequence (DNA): TGTGCCAGCACCGACGGGAATCAGCCCCAGCATTTT. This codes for CASTDGNQPQHF.

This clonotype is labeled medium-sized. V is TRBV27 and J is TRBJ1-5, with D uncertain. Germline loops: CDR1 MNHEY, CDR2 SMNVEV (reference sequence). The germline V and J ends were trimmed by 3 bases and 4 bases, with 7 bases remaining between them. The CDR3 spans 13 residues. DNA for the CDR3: TGTGCCAGCAGTTTCTCACGGAATCAGCCCCAGCATTTT. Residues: CASSFSRNQPQHF.